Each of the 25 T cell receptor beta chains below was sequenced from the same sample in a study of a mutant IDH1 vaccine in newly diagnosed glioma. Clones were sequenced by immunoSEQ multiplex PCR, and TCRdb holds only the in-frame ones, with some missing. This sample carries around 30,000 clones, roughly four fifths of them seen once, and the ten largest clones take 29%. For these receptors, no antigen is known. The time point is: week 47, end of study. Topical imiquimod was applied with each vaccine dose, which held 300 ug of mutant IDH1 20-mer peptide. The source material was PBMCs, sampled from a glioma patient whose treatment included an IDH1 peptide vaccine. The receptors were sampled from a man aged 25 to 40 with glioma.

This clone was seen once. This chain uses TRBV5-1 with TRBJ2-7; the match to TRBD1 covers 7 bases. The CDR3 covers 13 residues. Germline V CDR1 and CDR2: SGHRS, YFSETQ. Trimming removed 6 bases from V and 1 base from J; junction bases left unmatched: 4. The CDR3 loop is CASNTGQSYEQYF. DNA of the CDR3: TGCGCCAGCAATACGGGACAGTCCTACGAGCAGTACTTC.

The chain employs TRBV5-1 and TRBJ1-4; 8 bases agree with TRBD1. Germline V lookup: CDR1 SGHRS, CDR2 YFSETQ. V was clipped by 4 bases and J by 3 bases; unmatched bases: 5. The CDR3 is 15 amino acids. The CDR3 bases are TGCGCCAGCAGCCCGGACAGGGTAGCTAATGAAAAACTGTTTTTT. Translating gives CASSPDRVANEKLFF.

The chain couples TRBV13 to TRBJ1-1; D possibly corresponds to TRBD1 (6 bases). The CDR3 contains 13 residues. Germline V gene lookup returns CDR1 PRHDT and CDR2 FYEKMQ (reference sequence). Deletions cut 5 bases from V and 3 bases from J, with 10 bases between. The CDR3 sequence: CASSPHRDTEAFF. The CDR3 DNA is TGTGCCAGCAGCCCGCACAGGGACACTGAAGCTTTCTTT.

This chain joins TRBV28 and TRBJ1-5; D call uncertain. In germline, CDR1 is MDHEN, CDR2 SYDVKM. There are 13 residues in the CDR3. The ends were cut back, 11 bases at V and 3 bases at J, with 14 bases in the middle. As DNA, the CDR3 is TGTGCCCTCCGCCAAGGGCCCAATCAGCCCCAGCATTTT. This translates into CALRQGPNQPQHF. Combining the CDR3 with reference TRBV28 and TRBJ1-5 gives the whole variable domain DVKVTQSSRYLVKRTGEKVFLECVQDMDHENMFWYRQDPGLGLRLIYFSYDVKMKEKGDIPEGYSVSREKKERFSLILESASTNQTSMYLCALRQGPNQPQHFGDGTRLSIL.

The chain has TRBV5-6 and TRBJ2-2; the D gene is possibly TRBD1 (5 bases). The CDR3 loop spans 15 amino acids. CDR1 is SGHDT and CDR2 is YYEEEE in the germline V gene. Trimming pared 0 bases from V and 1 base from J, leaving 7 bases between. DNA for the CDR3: TGTGCCAGCAGCTTGGTGCAGGGGAACACCGGGGAGCTGTTTTTT. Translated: CASSLVQGNTGELFF.

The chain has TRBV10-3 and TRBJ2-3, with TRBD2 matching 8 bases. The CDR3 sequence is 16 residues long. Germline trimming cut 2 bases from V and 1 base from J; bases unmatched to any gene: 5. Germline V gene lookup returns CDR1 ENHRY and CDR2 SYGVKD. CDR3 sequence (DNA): TGTGCCATCAGTGAGCGGGGGGGAGAGGGCACAGATACGCAGTATTTT. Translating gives CAISERGGEGTDTQYF.

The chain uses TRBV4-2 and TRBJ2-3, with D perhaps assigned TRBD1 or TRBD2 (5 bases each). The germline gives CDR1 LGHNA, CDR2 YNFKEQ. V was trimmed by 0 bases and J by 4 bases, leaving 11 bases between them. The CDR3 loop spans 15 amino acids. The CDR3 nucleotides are TGTGCCAGCAGCCAAGATGGGGACGGGGCAGATACGCAGTATTTT. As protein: CASSQDGDGADTQYF.

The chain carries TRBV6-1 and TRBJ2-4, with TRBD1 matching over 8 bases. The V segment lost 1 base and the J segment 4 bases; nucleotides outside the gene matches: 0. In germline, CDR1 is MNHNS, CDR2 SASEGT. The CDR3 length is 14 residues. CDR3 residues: CASSEGTGKNIQYF. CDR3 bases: TGTGCCAGCAGTGAAGGGACAGGGAAAAACATTCAGTACTTC.

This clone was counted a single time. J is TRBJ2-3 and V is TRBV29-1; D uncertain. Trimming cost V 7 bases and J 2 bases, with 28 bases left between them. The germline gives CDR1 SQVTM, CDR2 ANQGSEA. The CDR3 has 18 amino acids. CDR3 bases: TGCAGCGCCGTGACAAGAGTCCCCTTCAGGTTACCCACAGATACGCAGTATTTT. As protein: CSAVTRVPFRLPTDTQYF.

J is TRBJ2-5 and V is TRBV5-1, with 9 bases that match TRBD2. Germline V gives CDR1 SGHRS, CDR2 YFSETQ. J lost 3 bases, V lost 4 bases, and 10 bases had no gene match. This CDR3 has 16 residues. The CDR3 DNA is TGCGCCAGCAGCCCACACCAGGCTAGCGGGAAAGAGACCCAGTACTTC. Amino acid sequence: CASSPHQASGKETQYF. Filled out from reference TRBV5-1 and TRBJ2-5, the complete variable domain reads KAGVTQTPRYLIKTRGQQVTLSCSPISGHRSVSWYQQTPGQGLQFLFEYFSETQRNKGNFPGRFSGRQFSNSRSEMNVSTLELGDSALYLCASSPHQASGKETQYFGPGTRLLVL.

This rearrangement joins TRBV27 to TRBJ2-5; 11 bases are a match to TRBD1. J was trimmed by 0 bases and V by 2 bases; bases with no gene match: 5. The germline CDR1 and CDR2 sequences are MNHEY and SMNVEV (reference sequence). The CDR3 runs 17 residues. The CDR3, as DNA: TGTGCCAGCAGTTTAAGGATGGGACAGGGGGACCAAGAGACCCAGTACTTC. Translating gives CASSLRMGQGDQETQYF.

CDR3 loop: CASHRTGFSEQYF. Here the CDR3 DNA reads TGTGCCAGCCACCGGACAGGGTTTTCCGAGCAGTACTTC. The V and J genes are TRBV5-6 and TRBJ2-7, with 8 bases matching TRBD1. The CDR3 totals 13 residues. Unmatched junction bases numbered 9, after V lost 7 bases and J lost 6 bases. Germline V gene lookup returns CDR1 SGHDT and CDR2 YYEEEE.

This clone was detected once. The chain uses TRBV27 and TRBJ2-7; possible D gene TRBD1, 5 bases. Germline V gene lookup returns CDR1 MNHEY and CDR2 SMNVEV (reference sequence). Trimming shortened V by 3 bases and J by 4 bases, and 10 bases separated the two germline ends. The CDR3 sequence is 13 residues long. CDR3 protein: CASSLWGGYEQYF. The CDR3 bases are TGTGCCAGCAGTTTGTGGGGCGGTTACGAGCAGTACTTC.

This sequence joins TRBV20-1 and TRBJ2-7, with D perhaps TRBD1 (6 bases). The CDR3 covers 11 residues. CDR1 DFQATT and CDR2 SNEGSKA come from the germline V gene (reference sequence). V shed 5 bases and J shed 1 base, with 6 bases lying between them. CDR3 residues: CSAQGSYEQYF. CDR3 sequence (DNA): TGCAGTGCTCAGGGGTCCTACGAGCAGTACTTC.

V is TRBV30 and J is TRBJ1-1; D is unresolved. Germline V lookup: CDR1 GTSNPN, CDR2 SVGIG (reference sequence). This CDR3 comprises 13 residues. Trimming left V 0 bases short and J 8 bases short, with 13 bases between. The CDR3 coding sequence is TGTGCCTGGAGTGTGTTTTCGTCGGGGGAAGCTTTCTTT. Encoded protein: CAWSVFSSGEAFF. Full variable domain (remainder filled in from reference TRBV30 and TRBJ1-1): SQTIHQWPATLVQPVGSPLSLECTVEGTSNPNLYWYRQAAGRGLQLLFYSVGIGQISSEVPQNLSASRPQDRQFILSSKKLLLSDSGFYLCAWSVFSSGEAFFGQGTRLTVV.

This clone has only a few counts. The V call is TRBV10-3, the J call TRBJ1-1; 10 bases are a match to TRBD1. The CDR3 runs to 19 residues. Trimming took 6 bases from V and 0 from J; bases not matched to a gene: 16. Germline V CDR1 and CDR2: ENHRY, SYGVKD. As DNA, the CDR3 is TGTGCCATCAGGGCATTCCGAGATCCGGGACAGGGGATGAACACTGAAGCTTTCTTT. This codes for CAIRAFRDPGQGMNTEAFF.

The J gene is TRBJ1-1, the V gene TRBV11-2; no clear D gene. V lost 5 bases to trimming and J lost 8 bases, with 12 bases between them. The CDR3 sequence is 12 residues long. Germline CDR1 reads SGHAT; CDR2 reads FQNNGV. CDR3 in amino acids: CASSGSKQEAFF. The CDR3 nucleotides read TGTGCCAGCAGCGGGTCTAAACAAGAAGCTTTCTTT.

The CDR3 DNA reads as TGTGCCAGCAGTCTTGTCCGAGCCTACGAGCAGTACTTC. Translation gives CASSLVRAYEQYF. The V and J genes are TRBV6-5 and TRBJ2-7; no firm D call. The CDR3 has 13 residues. The germline V gene encodes CDR1 MNHEY and CDR2 SVGAGI. The V end was cut by 5 bases, the J end by 2 bases, with 10 bases between.

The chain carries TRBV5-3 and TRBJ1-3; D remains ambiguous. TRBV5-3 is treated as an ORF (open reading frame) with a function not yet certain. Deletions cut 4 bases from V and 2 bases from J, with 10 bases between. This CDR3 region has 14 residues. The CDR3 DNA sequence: TGTGCCAGAAGCATTGAGTGGGCTGGAAACACCATATATTTT. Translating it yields CARSIEWAGNTIYF.

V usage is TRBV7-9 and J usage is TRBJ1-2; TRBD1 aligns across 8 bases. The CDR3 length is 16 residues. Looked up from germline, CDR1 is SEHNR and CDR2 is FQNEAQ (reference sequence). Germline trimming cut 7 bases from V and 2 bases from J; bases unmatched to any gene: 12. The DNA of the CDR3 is TGTGCCAGCACAGAAGTGGTTAGGACAGGGAACTATGGCTACACCTTC. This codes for CASTEVVRTGNYGYTF.

The CDR3 protein is CASSLGPLGIAGELFF. DNA of the CDR3: TGTGCCAGCAGCTTAGGGCCCTTGGGAATCGCCGGGGAGCTGTTTTTT. This chain connects TRBV11-3 to TRBJ2-2; no reliable D call. The germline V gene encodes CDR1 SGHNT and CDR2 YENEEA. The CDR3 consists of 16 residues. V was trimmed by 1 base and J by 6 bases, leaving 15 bases between them.

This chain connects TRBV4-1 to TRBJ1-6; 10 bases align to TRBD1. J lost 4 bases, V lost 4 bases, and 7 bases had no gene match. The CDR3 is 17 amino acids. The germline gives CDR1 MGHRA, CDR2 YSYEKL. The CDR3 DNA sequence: TGCGCCAGCAGCCTTGGGGGGACAGGGGCTTATAATTCACCCCTCCACTTT. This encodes CASSLGGTGAYNSPLHF.

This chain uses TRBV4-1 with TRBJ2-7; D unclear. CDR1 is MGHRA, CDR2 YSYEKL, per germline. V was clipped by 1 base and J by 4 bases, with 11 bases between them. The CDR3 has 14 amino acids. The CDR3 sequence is CASSQGVYWYEQYF. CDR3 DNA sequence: TGCGCCAGCAGCCAAGGAGTCTACTGGTACGAGCAGTACTTC.

CDR3 loop: CASSSTGEAGNTIYF. DNA of the CDR3: TGTGCCAGCAGTTCCACAGGGGAGGCTGGAAACACCATATATTTT. The rearrangement uses TRBV6-5 and TRBJ1-3; 7 nucleotides match TRBD1. This CDR3 has 15 residues. Germline V gene sequence: CDR1 MNHEY, CDR2 SVGAGI. Trimming at V came to 4 bases and at J to 2 bases, leaving 5 bases not matched to a gene.

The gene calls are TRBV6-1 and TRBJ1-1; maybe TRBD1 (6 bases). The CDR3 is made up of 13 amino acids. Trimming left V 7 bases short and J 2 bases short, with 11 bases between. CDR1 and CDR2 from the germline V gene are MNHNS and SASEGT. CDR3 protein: CASIIQGNTEAFF. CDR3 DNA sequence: TGTGCCAGCATCATACAGGGCAACACTGAAGCTTTCTTT.